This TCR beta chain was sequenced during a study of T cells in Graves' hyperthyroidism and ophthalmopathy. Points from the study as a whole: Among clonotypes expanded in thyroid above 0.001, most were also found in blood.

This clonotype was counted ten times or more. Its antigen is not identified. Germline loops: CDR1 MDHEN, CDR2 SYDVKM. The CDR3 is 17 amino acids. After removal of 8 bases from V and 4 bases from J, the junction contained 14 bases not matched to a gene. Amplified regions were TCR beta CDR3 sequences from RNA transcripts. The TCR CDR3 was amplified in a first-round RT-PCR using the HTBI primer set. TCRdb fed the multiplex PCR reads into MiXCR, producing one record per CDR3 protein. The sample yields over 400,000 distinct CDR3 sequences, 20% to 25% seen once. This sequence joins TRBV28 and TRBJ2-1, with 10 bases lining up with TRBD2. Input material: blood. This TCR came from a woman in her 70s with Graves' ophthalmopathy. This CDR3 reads CASLPPREREGYNEQFF. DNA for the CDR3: TGTGCCAGCCTCCCCCCTCGGGAGCGGGAGGGATACAATGAGCAGTTCTTC.